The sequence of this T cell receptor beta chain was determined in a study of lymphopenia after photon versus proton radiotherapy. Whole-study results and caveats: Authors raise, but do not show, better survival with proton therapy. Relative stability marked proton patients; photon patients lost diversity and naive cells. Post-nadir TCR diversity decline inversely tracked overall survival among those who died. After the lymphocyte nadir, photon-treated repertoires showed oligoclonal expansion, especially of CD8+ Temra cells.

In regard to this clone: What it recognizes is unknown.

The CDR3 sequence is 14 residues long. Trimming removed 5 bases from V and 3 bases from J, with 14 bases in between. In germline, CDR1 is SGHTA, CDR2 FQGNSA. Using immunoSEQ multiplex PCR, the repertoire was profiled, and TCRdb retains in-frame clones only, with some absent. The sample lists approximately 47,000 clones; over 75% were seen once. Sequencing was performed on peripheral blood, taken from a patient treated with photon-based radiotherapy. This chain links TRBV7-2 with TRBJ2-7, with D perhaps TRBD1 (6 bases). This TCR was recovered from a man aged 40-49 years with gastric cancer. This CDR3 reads CASSPGAPRYEQYF. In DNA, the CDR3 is TGTGCCAGCAGCCCAGGGGCGCCTCGCTACGAGCAGTACTTC.